The sequence of this T cell receptor beta chain was determined in a study of cytomegalovirus exposure and HLA in healthy donors. Study-wide points: Being productive about 87% or about 30% of the time was typical of most TCR beta V segments in an earlier analysis. A later analysis showed TCR association rates differing by HLA locus, peaking at DRB1 and lowest at HLA-C.

The germline gives CDR1 SGHTA, CDR2 FQGNSA. J gave up 2 bases and V 2 bases, and 11 bases lay outside the gene matches. The CDR3 spans 17 residues. In the case of this clone: Its antigen is unidentified.

The PCR employed 60 Vbeta primers together with 13 Jbeta primers. Clones were read by immunoSEQ multiplex PCR, and TCRdb kept only the in-frame ones, dropping some. The sample holds some 170,000 clones, around 80% seen once. The donors (healthy individuals) were bone marrow donors. The chain links TRBV7-2 to TRBJ2-5, with TRBD2 matching over 7 bases. The sequence was collected from a man aged 40-55 years in good health and CMV-seronegative. Input material: PBMCs. The CDR3 is CASSLRPQPGRQETQYF. CDR3 DNA sequence: TGTGCCAGCAGCTTAAGGCCACAACCCGGGAGGCAAGAGACCCAGTACTTC.